This T cell receptor beta chain appears in the sequencing data of a study of response to subunit inactivated influenza vaccine. As regards this clonotype: Its antigen is still unknown.

Points from the study as a whole: Authors proposed each seasonal influenza vaccination draws in few new T cells.

The germline V gene encodes CDR1 SGDLS and CDR2 YYNGEE. V dropped 3 bases and J dropped 6 bases, with 6 bases sitting between them. The CDR3 spans 11 residues. From the RT-PCR reads, TCRdb called clonotypes with MiXCR, one entry per CDR3 protein. The sample comprises about 780,000 distinct CDR3 sequences, roughly 18% of which are singletons, and around 9.9% rests with the top ten. This chain connects TRBV9 to TRBJ1-2; the D is unclear. This receptor was identified in a man aged 45-60 years who received an inactivated influenza vaccine. This sample comprised PBMCs from blood, obtained less than 6 days after vaccination. The CDR3 nucleotides are TGTGCCAGCAGCGAACACGATGGCTACACCTTC. Encoded protein: CASSEHDGYTF.